The TCR beta chain under discussion was sequenced for a study of blood T cell repertoires in COVID-19. Study-level background: The cDNA or gDNA used as material had been derived from T cells, B-cell-depleted T cells, or PBMCs.

Source study methods: Reference gene primers were amplified, and this amplification served to estimate nucleated cell counts. Assay: immunoSEQ multiplex PCR; the TCRdb copy retains only in-frame clones and omits some. V and J calls and clone size are given by that table; D and trimming were obtained from the DNA. The repertoire consists of 300,000 or so clones, with 65% to 85% occurring once and the leading ten covering about 1.2%. Germline V gene data show CDR1 as MDHEN and CDR2 as SYDVKM. The CDR3 covers 15 residues. The ends lost 5 bases at V and 9 bases at J; junction bases unmatched: 10. V usage is TRBV28 and J usage is TRBJ1-5, with TRBD1 matching over 10 bases. The receptor comes from a woman aged 45 to 65 with acute or convalescent COVID-19. Source material: peripheral blood. The CDR3 DNA reads TGTGCCAGCAGTACTACGGGACAGGGGCTCGGGCCCCAGCATTTT. Amino acid sequence: CASSTTGQGLGPQHF.